A selection of T cell receptor beta chains follows, all from one sample in a study of T cells after yellow fever vaccination. TCRdb reprocessed the 5' RACE reads with MiXCR, giving one entry per CDR3 protein. The sample includes fewer than 400,000 distinct CDR3 sequences, about 6% seen only once; the top ten take 15%. Sequenced here: PBMCs, sampled 5 days after the yellow fever booster vaccination. The source is a man aged 25 to 40 who received the YFV17D yellow fever vaccine. Both conserved end residues are part of each CDR3. The D gene is left open where the match is weak. Size values are once, few and many counts, or a class for expanded clones, and some rows have none.

clone size	J gene	D gene	V gene	CDR3 protein	CDR3 DNA
-	TRBJ2-7	-	TRBV6-5	CASSWSGLGSYEQYF	TGTGCCAGCAGTTGGTCTGGTTTGGGTTCCTACGAGCAGTACTTC
few	TRBJ2-2	TRBD2	TRBV7-6	CASSLGGSWNTGELFF	TGTGCCAGCAGCTTAGGCGGGAGCTGGAACACCGGGGAGCTGTTTTTT
-	TRBJ2-2	-	TRBV5-4	CASSPGSRANTGELFF	TGTGCCAGCAGCCCGGGGTCGCGGGCGAACACCGGGGAGCTGTTTTTT
medium-sized	TRBJ2-7	-	TRBV18	CASSPEYEQYF	TGTGCCAGCTCGCCGGAGTACGAGCAGTACTTC
few	TRBJ2-3	TRBD2	TRBV10-3	CAITSGMTDTQYF	TGTGCCATCACTAGCGGCATGACAGATACGCAGTATTTT
-	TRBJ2-3	-	TRBV4-2	CASSSPRGDTQYF	TGTGCCAGCAGCTCACCGCGAGGAGATACGCAGTATTTT
few	TRBJ2-3	TRBD2	TRBV30	CACGLARTTDTQYF	TGTGCCTGCGGACTAGCGAGAACCACAGATACGCAGTATTTT
many	TRBJ2-7	TRBD1	TRBV20-1	CSVPGQGTYEQYF	TGCAGTGTACCGGGACAGGGAACCTACGAGCAGTACTTC
many	TRBJ2-3	-	TRBV29-1	CSVEGGSRRTDTQYF	TGCAGCGTTGAAGGTGGGAGCAGACGCACAGATACGCAGTATTTT
-	TRBJ2-1	TRBD2	TRBV10-2	CASSERGGGLALYNEQFF	TGCGCCAGCAGTGAAAGAGGCGGAGGACTAGCGCTATACAATGAGCAGTTCTTC
-	TRBJ2-3	TRBD1	TRBV29-1	CSAQTGAFTDTQYF	TGCAGCGCTCAGACAGGGGCCTTCACAGATACGCAGTATTTT
-	TRBJ2-1	-	TRBV20-1	CSARDQLPEQFF	TGCAGTGCTAGAGATCAACTACCGGAGCAGTTCTTC
many	TRBJ2-2	TRBD2	TRBV11-3	CASSSFGRGNTGELFF	TGTGCCAGCAGCTCCTTCGGGAGGGGAAACACCGGGGAGCTGTTTTTT